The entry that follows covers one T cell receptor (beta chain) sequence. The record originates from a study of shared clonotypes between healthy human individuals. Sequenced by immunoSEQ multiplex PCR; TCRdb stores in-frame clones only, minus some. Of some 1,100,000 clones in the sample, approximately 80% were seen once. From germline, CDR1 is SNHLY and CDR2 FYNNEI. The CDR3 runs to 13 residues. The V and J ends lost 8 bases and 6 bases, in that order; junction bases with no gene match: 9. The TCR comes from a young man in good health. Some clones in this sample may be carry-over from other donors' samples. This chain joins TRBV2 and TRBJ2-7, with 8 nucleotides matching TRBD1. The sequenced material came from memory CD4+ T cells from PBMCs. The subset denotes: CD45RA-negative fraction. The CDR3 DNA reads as TGTGCCAGCCATAGGGACAGGCTGGCCGAGCAGTACTTC. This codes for CASHRDRLAEQYF.